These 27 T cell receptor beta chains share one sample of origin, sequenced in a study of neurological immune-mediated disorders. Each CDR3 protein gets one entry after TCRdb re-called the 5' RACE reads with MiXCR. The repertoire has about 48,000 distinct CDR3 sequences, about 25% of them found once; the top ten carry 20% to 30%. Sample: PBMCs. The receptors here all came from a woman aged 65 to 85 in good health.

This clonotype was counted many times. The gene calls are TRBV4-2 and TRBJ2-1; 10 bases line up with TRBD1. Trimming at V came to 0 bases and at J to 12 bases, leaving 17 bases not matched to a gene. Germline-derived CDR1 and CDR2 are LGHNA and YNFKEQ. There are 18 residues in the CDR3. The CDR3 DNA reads TGTGCCAGCAGCCAAGATGTGTTTAGGGACAGGGGTTACCTCGTGCAGTTCTTC. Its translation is CASSQDVFRDRGYLVQFF.

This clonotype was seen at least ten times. The CDR3 region has the DNA TGTGCCAGCAGCTTACAAGGGACTAGCCCCACAGATACGCAGTATTTT. Its protein is CASSLQGTSPTDTQYF. V and J are TRBV7-2 and TRBJ2-3; 9 positions agree with TRBD2. V was clipped by 2 bases and J by 2 bases; unmatched bases: 5. This CDR3 contains 16 residues. Germline V gene data show CDR1 as SGHTA and CDR2 as FQGNSA. The variable domain in full, with the rest retrieved from reference TRBV7-2 and TRBJ2-3, is GAGVSQSPSNKVTEKGKDVELRCDPISGHTALYWYRQSLGQGLEFLIYFQGNSAPDKSGLPSDRFSAERTGGSVSTLTIQRTQQEDSAVYLCASSLQGTSPTDTQYFGPGTRLTVL.

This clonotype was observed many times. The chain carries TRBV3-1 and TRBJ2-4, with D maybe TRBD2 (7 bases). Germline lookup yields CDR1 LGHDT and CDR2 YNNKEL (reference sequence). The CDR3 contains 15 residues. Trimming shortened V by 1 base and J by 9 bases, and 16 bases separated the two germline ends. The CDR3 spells CASSQGLGGGSIQYF. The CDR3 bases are TGTGCCAGCAGCCAAGGTTTAGGGGGGGGATCCATTCAGTACTTC.

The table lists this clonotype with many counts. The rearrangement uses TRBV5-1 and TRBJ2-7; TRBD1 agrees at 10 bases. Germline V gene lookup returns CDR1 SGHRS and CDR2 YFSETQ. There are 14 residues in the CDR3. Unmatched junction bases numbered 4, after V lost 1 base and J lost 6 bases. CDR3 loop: CASSLIGQGGEQYF. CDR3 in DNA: TGCGCCAGCAGCTTGATCGGACAGGGGGGCGAGCAGTACTTC.

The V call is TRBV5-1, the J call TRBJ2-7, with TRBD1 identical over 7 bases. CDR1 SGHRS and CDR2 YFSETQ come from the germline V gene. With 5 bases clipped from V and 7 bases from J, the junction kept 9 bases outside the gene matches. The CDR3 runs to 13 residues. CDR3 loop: CASRMLDRVEQYF. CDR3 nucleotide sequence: TGCGCCAGCAGAATGCTCGACAGGGTTGAGCAGTACTTC.

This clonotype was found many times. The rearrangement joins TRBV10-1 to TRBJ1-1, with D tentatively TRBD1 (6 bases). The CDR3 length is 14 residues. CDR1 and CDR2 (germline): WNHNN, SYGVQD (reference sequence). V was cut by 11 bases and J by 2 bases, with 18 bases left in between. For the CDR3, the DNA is TGCGCCGCCCTCGGCGGACAGCTTAACACTGAAGCTTTCTTT. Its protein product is CAALGGQLNTEAFF.

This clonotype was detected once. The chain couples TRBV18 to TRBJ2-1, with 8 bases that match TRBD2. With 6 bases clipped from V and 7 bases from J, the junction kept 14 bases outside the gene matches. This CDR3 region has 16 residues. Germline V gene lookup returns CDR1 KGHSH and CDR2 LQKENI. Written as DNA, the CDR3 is TGTGCCAGCTCGCCCCGTGGCGGGGGGTCTGGGAATGAGCAGTTCTTC. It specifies CASSPRGGGSGNEQFF. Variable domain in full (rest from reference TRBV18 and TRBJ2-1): NAGVMQNPRHLVRRRGQEARLRCSPMKGHSHVYWYRQLPEEGLKFMVYLQKENIIDESGMPKERFSAEFPKEGPSILRIQQVVRGDSAAYFCASSPRGGGSGNEQFFGPGTRLTVL.

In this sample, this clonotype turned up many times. CDR3 in DNA: TGCGCCAGCAGTATTTCGGGACAGCTCTATGGCTACACCTTC. Translating it yields CASSISGQLYGYTF. The rearrangement links TRBV5-1 to TRBJ1-2; 7 nucleotides agree with TRBD1. The germline CDR1 and CDR2 sequences are SGHRS and YFSETQ. V lost 5 bases, J lost 4 bases, and 8 bases stayed unmatched. CDR3 length: 14 amino acids.

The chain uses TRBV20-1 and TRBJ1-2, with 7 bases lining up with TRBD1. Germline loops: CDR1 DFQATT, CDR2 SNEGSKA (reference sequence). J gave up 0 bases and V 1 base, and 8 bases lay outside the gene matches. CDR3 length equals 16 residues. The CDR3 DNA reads TGCAGTGCTAGAGTTGGGACAGCGACCTCTAACTATGGCTACACCTTC. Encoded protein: CSARVGTATSNYGYTF.

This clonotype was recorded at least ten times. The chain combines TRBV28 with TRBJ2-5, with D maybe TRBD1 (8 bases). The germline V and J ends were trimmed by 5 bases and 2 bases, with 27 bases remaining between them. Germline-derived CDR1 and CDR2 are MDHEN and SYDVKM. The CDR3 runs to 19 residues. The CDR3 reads CASSPQNPTDRGGQETQYF. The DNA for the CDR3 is TGTGCCAGCAGTCCCCAAAACCCCACCGACAGGGGAGGGCAAGAGACCCAGTACTTC.

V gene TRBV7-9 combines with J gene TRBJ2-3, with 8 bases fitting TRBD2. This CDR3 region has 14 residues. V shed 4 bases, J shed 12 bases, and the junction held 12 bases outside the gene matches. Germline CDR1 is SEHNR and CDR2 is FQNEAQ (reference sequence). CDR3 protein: CASSYGAGGDIQYF. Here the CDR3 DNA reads TGTGCCAGCAGCTACGGGGCGGGAGGCGATATTCAGTATTTT.

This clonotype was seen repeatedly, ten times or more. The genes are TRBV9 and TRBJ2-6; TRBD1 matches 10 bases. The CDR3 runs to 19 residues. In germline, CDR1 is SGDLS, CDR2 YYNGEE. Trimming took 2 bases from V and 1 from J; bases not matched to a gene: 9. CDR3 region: CASSVQAGTGESGANVLTF. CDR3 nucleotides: TGTGCCAGCAGCGTCCAAGCCGGGACAGGGGAATCTGGGGCCAACGTCCTGACTTTC.

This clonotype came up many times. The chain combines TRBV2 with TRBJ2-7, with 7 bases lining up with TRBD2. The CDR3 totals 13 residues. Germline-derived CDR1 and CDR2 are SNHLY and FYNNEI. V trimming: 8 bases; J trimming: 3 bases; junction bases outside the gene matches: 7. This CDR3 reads CASCSGMGYEQYF. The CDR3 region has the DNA TGTGCCAGCTGCAGCGGGATGGGCTACGAGCAGTACTTC.

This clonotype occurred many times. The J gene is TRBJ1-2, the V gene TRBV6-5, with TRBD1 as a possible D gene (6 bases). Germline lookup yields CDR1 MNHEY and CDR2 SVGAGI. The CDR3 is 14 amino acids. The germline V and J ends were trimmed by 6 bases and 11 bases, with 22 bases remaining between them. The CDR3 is CASSADKGGRWYTF. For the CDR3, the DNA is TGTGCCAGCAGCGCTGACAAGGGGGGTAGATGGTACACCTTC.

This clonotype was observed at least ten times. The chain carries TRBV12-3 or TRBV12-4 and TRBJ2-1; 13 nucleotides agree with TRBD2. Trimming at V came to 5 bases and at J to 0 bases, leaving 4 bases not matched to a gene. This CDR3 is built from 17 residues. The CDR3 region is CASSQRTSGSSYNEQFF. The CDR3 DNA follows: TGTGCCAGCAGTCAGCGGACTAGCGGGAGCTCCTACAATGAGCAGTTCTTC.

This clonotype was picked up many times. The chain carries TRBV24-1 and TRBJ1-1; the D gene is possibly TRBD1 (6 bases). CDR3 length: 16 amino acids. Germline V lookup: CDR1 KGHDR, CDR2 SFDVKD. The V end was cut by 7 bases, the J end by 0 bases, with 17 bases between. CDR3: CATRGAVEDLNTEAFF. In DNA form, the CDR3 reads TGTGCCACCAGGGGGGCGGTCGAGGACCTGAACACTGAAGCTTTCTTT.

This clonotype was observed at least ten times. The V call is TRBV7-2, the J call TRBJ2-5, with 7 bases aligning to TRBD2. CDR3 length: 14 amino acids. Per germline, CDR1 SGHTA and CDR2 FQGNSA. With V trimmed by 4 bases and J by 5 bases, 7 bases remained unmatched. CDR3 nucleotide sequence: TGTGCCAGCAGCTCAATAGCGGGTGGGGAGACCCAGTACTTC. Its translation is CASSSIAGGETQYF.

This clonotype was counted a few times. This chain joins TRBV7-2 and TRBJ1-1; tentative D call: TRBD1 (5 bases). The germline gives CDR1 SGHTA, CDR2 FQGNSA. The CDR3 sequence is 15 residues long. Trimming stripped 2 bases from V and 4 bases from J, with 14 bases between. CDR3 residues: CASSLNPRQLTEAFF. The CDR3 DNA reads TGTGCCAGCAGCTTAAACCCGAGACAGCTCACTGAAGCTTTCTTT.

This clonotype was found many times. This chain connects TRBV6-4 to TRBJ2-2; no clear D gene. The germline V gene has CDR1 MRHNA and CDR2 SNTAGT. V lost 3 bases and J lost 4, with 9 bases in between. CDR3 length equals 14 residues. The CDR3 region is CASSDGVSTGELFF. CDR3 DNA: TGTGCCAGCAGTGATGGGGTGAGCACCGGGGAGCTGTTTTTT.

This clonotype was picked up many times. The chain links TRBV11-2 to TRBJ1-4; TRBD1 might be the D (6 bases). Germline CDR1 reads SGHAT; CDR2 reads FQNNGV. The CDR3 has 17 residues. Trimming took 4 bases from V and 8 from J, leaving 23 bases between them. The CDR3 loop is CASSSYPKGGRGEKLFF. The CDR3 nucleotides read TGTGCCAGCAGCTCTTACCCAAAGGGGGGCCGAGGAGAAAAACTGTTTTTT.

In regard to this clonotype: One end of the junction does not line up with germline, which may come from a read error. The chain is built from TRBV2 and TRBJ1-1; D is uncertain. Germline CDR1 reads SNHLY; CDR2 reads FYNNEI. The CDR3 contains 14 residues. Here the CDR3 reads CASGEAAGNTEAFF. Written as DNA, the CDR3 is TGTGCCAGCGGTGAGGCGGCAGGGAACACTGAAGCTTTCTTT.

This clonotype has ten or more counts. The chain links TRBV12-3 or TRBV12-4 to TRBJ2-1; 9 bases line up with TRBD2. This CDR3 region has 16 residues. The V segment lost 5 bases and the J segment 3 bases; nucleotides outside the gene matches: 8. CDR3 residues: CASSAGGGMGYNEQFF. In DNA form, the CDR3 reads TGTGCCAGCAGTGCGGGGGGGGGGATGGGCTACAATGAGCAGTTCTTC.

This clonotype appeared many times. The CDR3 loop reads CASSLVLLAGEDTQYF. The CDR3 DNA sequence: TGCGCCAGCAGCTTGGTCCTACTAGCGGGAGAAGATACGCAGTATTTT. The V and J genes are TRBV5-1 and TRBJ2-3, with 11 bases fitting TRBD2. The V gene's germline CDR1 is SGHRS and CDR2 YFSETQ. CDR3 length equals 16 residues. V trimming: 0 bases; J trimming: 5 bases; junction bases outside the gene matches: 5.

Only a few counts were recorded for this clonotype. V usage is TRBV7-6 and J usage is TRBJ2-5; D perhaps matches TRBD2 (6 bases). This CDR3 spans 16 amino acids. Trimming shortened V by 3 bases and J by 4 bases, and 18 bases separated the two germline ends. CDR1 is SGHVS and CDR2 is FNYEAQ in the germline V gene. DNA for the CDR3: TGTGCCAGCAGCTTCCCGGGACTCGAGGGGTTAGAGACCCAGTACTTC. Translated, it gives CASSFPGLEGLETQYF.

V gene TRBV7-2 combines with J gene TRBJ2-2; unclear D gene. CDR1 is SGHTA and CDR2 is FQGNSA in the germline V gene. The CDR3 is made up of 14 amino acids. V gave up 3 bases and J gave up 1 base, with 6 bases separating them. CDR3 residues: CASSFLLNTGELFF. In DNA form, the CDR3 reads TGTGCCAGCAGCTTCCTTCTGAACACCGGGGAGCTGTTTTTT.

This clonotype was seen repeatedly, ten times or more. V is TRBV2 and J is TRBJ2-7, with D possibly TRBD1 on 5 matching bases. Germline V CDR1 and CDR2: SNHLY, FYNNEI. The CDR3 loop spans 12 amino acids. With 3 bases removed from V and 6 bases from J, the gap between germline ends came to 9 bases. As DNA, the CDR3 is TGTGCCAGCAGTGACAGGGCTGGCGAGCAGTACTTC. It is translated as CASSDRAGEQYF.

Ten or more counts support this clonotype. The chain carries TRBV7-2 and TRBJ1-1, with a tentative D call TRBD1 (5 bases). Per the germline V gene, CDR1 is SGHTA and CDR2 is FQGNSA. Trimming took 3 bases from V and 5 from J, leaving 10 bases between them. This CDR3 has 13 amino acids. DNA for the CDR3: TGTGCCAGCAGCTTCCCTGGGGCAACTGAAGCTTTCTTT. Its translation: CASSFPGATEAFF. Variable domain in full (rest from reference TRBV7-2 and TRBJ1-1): GAGVSQSPSNKVTEKGKDVELRCDPISGHTALYWYRQSLGQGLEFLIYFQGNSAPDKSGLPSDRFSAERTGGSVSTLTIQRTQQEDSAVYLCASSFPGATEAFFGQGTRLTVV.